The rows below give T cell receptor beta chains drawn from one sample of a study of shared clonotypes between healthy human individuals. Data came from immunoSEQ multiplex PCR; TCRdb stores just in-frame clones and leaves some out. Seen here are approximately 2.5 million clones, over 85% observed once, and the top ten hold about 0.34%. Specimen: naive CD4+ T cells from PBMCs. These receptors were taken from a man between 18 and 29 years old in good health. Some clones in this sample may be carry-over from other donors' samples. CDR3s include the opening cysteine and the closing phenylalanine or tryptophan. The order of the fields is D gene, J gene, V gene, clone size, CDR3 DNA, CDR3 protein. D genes are given only for firm matches. Clone size appears in some rows only: once, few, many, or a class for an expanded clone.

>.|TRBJ2-3|TRBV10-2|.
TGCGCCAGCAGGACAGATACGCAGTATTTT
CASRTDTQYF
>.|TRBJ2-1|TRBV5-1|.
TGCGCCAGCAGCTTGGCCCCTCACAATGAGCAGTTCTTC
CASSLAPHNEQFF
>.|TRBJ1-2|TRBV27|.
TGTGCCAGCAGTGTATACCTGGGCGCTAACTATGGCTACACCTTC
CASSVYLGANYGYTF
>.|TRBJ2-4|TRBV15|.
TGTGCCACCAGCCGAAGGGGGGCTACGTACATTCAGTACTTC
CATSRRGATYIQYF
>.|TRBJ2-3|TRBV5-1|once
TGCGCCAGCAGCGGGGACATACGCACAGATACGCAGTATTTT
CASSGDIRTDTQYF
>.|TRBJ2-5|TRBV25-1|.
TGTGCCAGCAGTGAGAGCGGACACCCCCTGCAAGAGACCCAGTACTTC
CASSESGHPLQETQYF
>.|TRBJ2-3|TRBV28|.
TGTGCCAGCAGTTCGTCAGGGTTTTTAAACACAGATACGCAGTATTTT
CASSSSGFLNTDTQYF
>.|TRBJ1-2|TRBV28|.
TGTGCCAGCAGTTGGACCGTGGGGGGTGGCTACACCTTC
CASSWTVGGGYTF
>TRBD1|TRBJ2-7|TRBV27|once
TGTGCCAGCATGAGGACAGGGGGAACCTACGAGCAGTACTTC
CASMRTGGTYEQYF
>.|TRBJ1-1|TRBV7-9|few
TGTGCCAGCAGCTTAGGTCTGTCTGAAGCTTTCTTT
CASSLGLSEAFF
>.|TRBJ2-1|TRBV4-1|.
TGCGCCAGCAGCCACGGAGGACGGGACAATGAGCAGTTCTTC
CASSHGGRDNEQFF
>TRBD1|TRBJ1-2|TRBV15|few
TGTGCCACCAGCAGAGATCGGGACAGGGACTATGGCTACACCTTC
CATSRDRDRDYGYTF
>.|TRBJ2-1|TRBV7-2|.
TGTGCCAGCAGACAGTCAAGCGGTTCCTACAATGAGCAGTTCTTC
CASRQSSGSYNEQFF
>TRBD2|TRBJ2-7|TRBV9|.
TGTGCCAGCAGCGTAGGTGGACTAGCGGGAGGGAACTCCTACGAGCAGTACTTC
CASSVGGLAGGNSYEQYF
>.|TRBJ2-2|TRBV28|.
TGTGCCAGCAGTTTCTGGAAAGGGCTCAACACCGGGGAGCTGTTTTTT
CASSFWKGLNTGELFF
>.|TRBJ2-3|TRBV9|once
TGTGCCAGCAGCCCAACCGGGCTAGATACGCAGTATTTT
CASSPTGLDTQYF
>TRBD1|TRBJ1-2|TRBV7-9|.
TGTGCCAGCAGCTTAGGGCTTGGACAGGGGCCCCAACAGTATGGCTACACCTTC
CASSLGLGQGPQQYGYTF
>.|TRBJ2-3|TRBV14|.
TGTGCCAGCAGCCAAATCAGCACAGATACGCAGTATTTT
CASSQISTDTQYF
>TRBD2|TRBJ2-1|TRBV28|once
TGTGCCAGCAGTTCCCCAGCGGGAGGGCCCAATGAGCAGTTCTTC
CASSSPAGGPNEQFF
>.|TRBJ1-4|TRBV4-1|few
TGCGCCAGCAGCCAAGTTTCCCGCAGTGAGGAAAAACTGTTTTTT
CASSQVSRSEEKLFF
>.|TRBJ1-1|TRBV23-1|.
TGCGCCAGCAGTCAAACGGGTACACAGAACACTGAAGCTTTCTTT
CASSQTGTQNTEAFF